The source of this T cell receptor beta chain is a study of human T cells and chemical hapten exposure. Original methodology: Samples contained a median of 95,638 TCRs, with a range of roughly 23,224 to 700,000. TCRdb passed the RACE reads through MiXCR, listing each CDR3 protein once. The V and J calls and clone size are TCRdb's, not the authors'. The sample contains some 42,000 distinct CDR3 sequences, around 9.3% of which appear only once. The sample's time point: patch test 2, 6 weeks after DPC sensitization. Treatment meaning: therapeutic diphenylcyclopropenone sensitization with weekly scalp DPC. CDR1 is SQVTM, CDR2 ANQGSEA, per germline. The CDR3 has 8 residues. The ends were cut back, 7 bases at V and 10 bases at J, with 5 bases in the middle.

The sequence derives from a woman aged 40 to 55 with alopecia areata. Some clones in this sample may be carry-over from other donors' samples. The gene calls are TRBV29-1 and TRBJ2-1, with D perhaps assigned TRBD1 or TRBD2 (5 bases each). The source was whole blood, collected in connection with sensitization to the hapten diphenylcyclopropenone (DPC). The CDR3 protein is CSGDEQFF. As DNA, the CDR3 is TGCAGCGGGGACGAGCAGTTCTTC.